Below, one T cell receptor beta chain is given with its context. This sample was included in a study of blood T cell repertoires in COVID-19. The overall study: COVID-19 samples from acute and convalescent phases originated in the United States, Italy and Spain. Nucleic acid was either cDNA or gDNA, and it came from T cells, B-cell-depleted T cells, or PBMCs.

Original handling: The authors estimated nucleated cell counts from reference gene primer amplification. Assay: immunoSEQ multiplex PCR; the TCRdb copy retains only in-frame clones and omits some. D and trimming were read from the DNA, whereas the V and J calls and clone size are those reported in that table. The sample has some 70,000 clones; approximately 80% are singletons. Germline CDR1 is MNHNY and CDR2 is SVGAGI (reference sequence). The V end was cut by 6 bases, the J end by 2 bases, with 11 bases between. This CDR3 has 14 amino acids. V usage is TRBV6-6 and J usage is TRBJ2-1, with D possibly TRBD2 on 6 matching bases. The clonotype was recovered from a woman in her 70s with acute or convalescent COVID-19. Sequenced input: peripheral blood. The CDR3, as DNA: TGTGCCAGCAGACCACTAGCACCCTACAATGAGCAGTTCTTC. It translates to CASRPLAPYNEQFF.